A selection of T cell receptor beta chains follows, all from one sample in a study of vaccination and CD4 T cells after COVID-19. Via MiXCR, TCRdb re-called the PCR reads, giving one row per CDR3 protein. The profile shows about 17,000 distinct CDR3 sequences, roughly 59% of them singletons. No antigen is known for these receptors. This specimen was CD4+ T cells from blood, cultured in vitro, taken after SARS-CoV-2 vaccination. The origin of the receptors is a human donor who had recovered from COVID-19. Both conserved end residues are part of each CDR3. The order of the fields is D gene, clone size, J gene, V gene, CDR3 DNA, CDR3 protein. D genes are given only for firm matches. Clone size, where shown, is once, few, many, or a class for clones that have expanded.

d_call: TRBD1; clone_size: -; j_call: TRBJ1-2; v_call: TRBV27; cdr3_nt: TGTGCCAGCAGCCAGACAGGGCTAAAGGGCTACACCTTC; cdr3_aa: CASSQTGLKGYTF
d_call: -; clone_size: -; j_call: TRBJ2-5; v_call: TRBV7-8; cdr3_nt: TGTGCCAGCAGCTTAGCTGCGGAGACCCAGTACTTC; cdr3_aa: CASSLAAETQYF
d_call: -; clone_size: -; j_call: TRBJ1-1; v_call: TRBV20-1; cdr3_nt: TGCAGTGCTAGTGTCGGTGGGGGCGAAGCTTTCTTT; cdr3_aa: CSASVGGGEAFF
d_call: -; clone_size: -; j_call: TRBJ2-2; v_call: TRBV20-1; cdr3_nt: TGCAGTGCCGGAGGGGGGATAAGTACCGGGGAGCTGTTTTTT; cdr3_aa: CSAGGGISTGELFF
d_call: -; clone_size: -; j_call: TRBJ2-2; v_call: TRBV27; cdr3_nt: TGTGCCAGCGCCCTCAAGCCCGCGGGGACCGGGGAGCTGTTTTTT; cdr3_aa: CASALKPAGTGELFF
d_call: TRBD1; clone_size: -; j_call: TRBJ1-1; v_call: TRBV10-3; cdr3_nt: TGTGCCATCAGGTCGGCGGACAGGGCCACTGAAGCTTTCTTT; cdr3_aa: CAIRSADRATEAFF
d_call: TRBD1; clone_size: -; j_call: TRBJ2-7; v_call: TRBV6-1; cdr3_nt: TGTGCCAGCAGTATGGACAGGTCCTACGAGCAGTACTTC; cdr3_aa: CASSMDRSYEQYF
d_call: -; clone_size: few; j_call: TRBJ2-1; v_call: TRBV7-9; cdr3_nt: TGTGCCAGCAGCTTTAGTTCGGATGAGCAGTTCTTC; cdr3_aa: CASSFSSDEQFF
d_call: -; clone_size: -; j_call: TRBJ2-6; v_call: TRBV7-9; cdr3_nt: TGTGCCAGCAGCCCACAACCTCGGACGGGGCGCTCTGGGGCCAACGTCCTGACTTTC; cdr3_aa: CASSPQPRTGRSGANVLTF
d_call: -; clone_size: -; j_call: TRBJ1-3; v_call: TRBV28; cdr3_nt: TGTGCCAGCAGTTTGGGAGGACAGCTCTCTGGAAACACCATATATTTT; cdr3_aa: CASSLGGQLSGNTIYF
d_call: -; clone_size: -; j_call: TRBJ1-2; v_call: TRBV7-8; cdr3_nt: TGTGCCAGCAGCTTACCCCTTGGGGGTTCTAACTATGGCTACACCTTC; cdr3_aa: CASSLPLGGSNYGYTF
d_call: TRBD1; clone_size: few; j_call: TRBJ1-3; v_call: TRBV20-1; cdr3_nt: TGCAGTGCTGGGGACAGGGGTTCGAACACCATATATTTT; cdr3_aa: CSAGDRGSNTIYF
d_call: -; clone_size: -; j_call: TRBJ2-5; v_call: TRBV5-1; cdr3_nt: TGCGCCAGCAGCTTGGGTCGTAAAGGGGAGACCCAGTACTTC; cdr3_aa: CASSLGRKGETQYF
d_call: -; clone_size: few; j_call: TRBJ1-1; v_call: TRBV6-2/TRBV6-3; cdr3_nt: TGTGCCAGCAGTTACCTGGGGGTAGACAGGTCCGAAGCTTTCTTT; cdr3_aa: CASSYLGVDRSEAFF
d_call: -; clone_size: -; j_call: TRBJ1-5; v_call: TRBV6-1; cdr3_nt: TGTGCCAGCAGTGATCTCAGGCCCCAGCATTTT; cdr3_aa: CASSDLRPQHF
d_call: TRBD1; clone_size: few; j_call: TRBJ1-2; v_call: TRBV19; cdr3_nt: TGTGCCAGTCGGACAGGGGAGTCGTATGGCTACACCTTC; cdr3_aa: CASRTGESYGYTF
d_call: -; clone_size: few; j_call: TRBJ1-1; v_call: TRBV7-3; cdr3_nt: TGTGCCAGCAGCATGGGGGAGAACACTGAAGCTTTCTTT; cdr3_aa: CASSMGENTEAFF
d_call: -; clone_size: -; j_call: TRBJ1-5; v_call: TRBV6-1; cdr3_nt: TGTGCCAGCAAGGGAGCCACAGGGTGGGGGGATCAGCCCCAGCATTTT; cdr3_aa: CASKGATGWGDQPQHF
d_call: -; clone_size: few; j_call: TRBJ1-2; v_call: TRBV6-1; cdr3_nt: TGTGCCAGCAGTGAAGCCCCCCGGTTCTATGGCTACACCTTC; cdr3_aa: CASSEAPRFYGYTF
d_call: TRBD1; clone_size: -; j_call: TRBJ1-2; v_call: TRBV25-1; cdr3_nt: TGTGCCAGCAGCGACTACAGGGGAATGAGCGGCTACACCTTC; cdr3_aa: CASSDYRGMSGYTF
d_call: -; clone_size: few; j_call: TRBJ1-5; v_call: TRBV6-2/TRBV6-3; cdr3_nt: TGTGCCAGCAGTTACAGGGCGTCTTATAGCAATCAGCCCCAGCATTTT; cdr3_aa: CASSYRASYSNQPQHF
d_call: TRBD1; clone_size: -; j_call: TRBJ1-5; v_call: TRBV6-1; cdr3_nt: TGTGCCAGTCGGACAGGGGGTCAGCCCCAGCATTTT; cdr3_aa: CASRTGGQPQHF
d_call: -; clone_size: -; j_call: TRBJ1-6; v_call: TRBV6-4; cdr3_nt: TGTGCCAGCAGTGCCTCGGGACAATCGGATTCACCCCTCCACTTT; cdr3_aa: CASSASGQSDSPLHF
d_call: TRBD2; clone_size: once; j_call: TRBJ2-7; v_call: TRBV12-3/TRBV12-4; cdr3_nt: TGTGCCAGCAGTTCATGGACTAGCGGGGGATCCTACGAGCAGTACTTC; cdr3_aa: CASSSWTSGGSYEQYF
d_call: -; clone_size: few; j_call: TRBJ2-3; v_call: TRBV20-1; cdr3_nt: TGCAGTGTAAGGGTTAGCACAGATACGCAGTATTTT; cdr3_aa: CSVRVSTDTQYF
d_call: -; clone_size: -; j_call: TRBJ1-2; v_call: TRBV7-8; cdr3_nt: TGTGCCAGCAGCTTAGCGGGACAACTTAACTATGGCTACACCTTC; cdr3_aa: CASSLAGQLNYGYTF
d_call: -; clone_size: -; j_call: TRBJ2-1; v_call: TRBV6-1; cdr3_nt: TGTGCCAGCTCTCTTCGGGGTTATCAAGAGCAGTTCTTC; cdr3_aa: CASSLRGYQEQFF
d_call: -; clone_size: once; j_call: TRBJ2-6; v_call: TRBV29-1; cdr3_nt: TGCAGCGTTGGAGGGGCTGGGGCCAACGTCCTGACTTTC; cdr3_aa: CSVGGAGANVLTF
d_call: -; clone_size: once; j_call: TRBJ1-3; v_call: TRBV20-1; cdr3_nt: TGCAGTGCTAGAGGGAGTGCTACTTATGGAAACACCATATATTTT; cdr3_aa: CSARGSATYGNTIYF
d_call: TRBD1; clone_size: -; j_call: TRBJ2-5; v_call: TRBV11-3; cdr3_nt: TGTGCCAGCAGCCCCCCAACAGGGGTGGAGACCCAGTACTTC; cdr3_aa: CASSPPTGVETQYF
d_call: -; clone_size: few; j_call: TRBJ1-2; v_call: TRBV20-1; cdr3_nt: TGCAGTGCTAGGAGTAGGGCCATTTTCGGGAGTATCGATGGCTACACCTTC; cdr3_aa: CSARSRAIFGSIDGYTF
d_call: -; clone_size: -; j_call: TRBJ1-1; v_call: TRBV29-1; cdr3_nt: TGCAGCGCAAACCGGGGGGGGCGGGGCACTGAAGCTTTCTTT; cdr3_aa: CSANRGGRGTEAFF
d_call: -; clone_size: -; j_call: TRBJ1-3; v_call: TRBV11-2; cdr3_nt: TGTGCCAGCAGGGCGTTAGCTGGAAACACCATATATTTT; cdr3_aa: CASRALAGNTIYF
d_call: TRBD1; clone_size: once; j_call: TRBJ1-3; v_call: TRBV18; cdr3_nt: TGTGCCAGCTCACGGACAGGGAACACCATATATTTT; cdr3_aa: CASSRTGNTIYF
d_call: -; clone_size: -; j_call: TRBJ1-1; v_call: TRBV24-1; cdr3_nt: TGTGCCACCAGAGGGACGGATGATCTTCTTTCTGAAGCTTTCTTT; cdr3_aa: CATRGTDDLLSEAFF
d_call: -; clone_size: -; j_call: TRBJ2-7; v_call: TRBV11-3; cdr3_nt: TGTGCCAGCAGCTTAGCATCTATGAGGACCTACGAGCAGTACTTC; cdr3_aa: CASSLASMRTYEQYF
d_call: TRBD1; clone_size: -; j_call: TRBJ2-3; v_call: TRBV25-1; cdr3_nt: TGTGCCAGCAGTGCCCAGGGGGCTAGCACAGATACGCAGTATTTT; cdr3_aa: CASSAQGASTDTQYF
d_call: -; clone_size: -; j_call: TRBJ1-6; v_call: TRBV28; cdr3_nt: TGTGCCAGCGGGTTAGGGTCCGGACAGTATAATTCACCCCTCCACTTT; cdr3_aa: CASGLGSGQYNSPLHF
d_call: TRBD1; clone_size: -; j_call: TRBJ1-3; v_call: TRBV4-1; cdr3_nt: TGCGCCAGCAGCCAAGAGCAGGGGGCGCACACCATATATTTT; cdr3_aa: CASSQEQGAHTIYF
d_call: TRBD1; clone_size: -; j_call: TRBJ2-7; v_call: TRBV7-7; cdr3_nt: TGTGCCAGCAGCCCCAGGACAGGTCGACACGAGCAGTACTTC; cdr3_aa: CASSPRTGRHEQYF
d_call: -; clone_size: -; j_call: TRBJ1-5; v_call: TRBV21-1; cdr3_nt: TGTGCCAGCAGCTCACCTCCGGGAGGGGACAGTCCGGATCAGCCCCAGCATTTT; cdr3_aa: CASSSPPGGDSPDQPQHF
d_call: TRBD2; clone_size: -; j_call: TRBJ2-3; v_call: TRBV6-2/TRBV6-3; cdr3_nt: TGTGCCAGCAGCGCTAACCGAGGTCTAGCGGGGTCTAGCACAGATACGCAGTATTTT; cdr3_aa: CASSANRGLAGSSTDTQYF
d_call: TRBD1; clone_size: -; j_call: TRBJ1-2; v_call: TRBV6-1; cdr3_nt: TGTGCCAGCAGTCGCGGACAGGGGGCTAACTATGGCTACACCTTC; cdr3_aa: CASSRGQGANYGYTF
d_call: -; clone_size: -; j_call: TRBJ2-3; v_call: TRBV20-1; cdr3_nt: TGCAGTGCTAGAGTTAGCACAGATACGCAGTATTTT; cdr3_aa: CSARVSTDTQYF
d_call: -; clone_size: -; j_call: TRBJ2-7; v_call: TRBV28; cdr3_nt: TGTGCCAGCAGGGGGATGCGGGCCGACTCTTTCTACGAGCAGTACTTC; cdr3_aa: CASRGMRADSFYEQYF
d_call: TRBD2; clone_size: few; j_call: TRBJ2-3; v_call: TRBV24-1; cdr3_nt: TGTGCCACCAGTGACCCCGGGACTAGCGGGGGGCCAGATACGCAGTATTTT; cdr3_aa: CATSDPGTSGGPDTQYF
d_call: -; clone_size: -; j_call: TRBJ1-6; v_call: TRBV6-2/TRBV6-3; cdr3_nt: TGTGCCAGCAGGCCCGCTTTGGGCGGTTCACCCCTCCACTTT; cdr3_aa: CASRPALGGSPLHF
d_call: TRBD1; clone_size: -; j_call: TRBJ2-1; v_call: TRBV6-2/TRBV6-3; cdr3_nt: TGTGCCAGCAGTTACGGGACAGCCTACAATGAGCAGTTCTTC; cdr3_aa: CASSYGTAYNEQFF
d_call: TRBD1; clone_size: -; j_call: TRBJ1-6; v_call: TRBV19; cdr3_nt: TGTGCCAGTAGCCATGACAGGGGGACCGGCCCCCTCCACTTT; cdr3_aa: CASSHDRGTGPLHF
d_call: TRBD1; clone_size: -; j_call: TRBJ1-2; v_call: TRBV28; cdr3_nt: TGTGCCAGCAGTTTAAGGGACAGGGTTGGGGGCTACACCTTC; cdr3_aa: CASSLRDRVGGYTF
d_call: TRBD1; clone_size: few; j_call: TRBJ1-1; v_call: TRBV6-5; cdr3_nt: TGTGCCAGCAGTTACCATGACAGGGGGCAGGCAGACACTGAAGCTTTCTTT; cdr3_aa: CASSYHDRGQADTEAFF
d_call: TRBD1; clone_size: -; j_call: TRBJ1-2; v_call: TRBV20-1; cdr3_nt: TGCAGTGCTAGAGGATGGGACAGTCCTAACCATGGCTACACCTTC; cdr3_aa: CSARGWDSPNHGYTF
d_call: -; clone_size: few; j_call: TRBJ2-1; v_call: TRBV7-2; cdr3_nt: TGTGCCAGCAGCCCCCCGGGGGGCTATGCTGAGCAGTTCTTC; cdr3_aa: CASSPPGGYAEQFF
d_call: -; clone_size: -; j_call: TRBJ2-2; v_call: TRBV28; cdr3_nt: TGTGCCAGCAGTTTACTCCTAGGATCCGGGGAGCTGTTTTTT; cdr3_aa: CASSLLLGSGELFF
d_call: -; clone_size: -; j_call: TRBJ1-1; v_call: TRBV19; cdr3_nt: TGTGCCAGTAGTAGTAGAGGCCACACTGAAGCTTTCTTT; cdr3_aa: CASSSRGHTEAFF
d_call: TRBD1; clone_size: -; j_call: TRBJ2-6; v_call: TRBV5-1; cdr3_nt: TGCGCCAGCAGCTTGGAAGAGGGGGCCTCTGGGGCCAACGTCCTGACTTTC; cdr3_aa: CASSLEEGASGANVLTF
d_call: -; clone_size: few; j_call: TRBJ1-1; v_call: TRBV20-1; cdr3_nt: TGCAGTGCCTCCCGGACCCAGGGGGCTTTCTTT; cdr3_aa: CSASRTQGAFF
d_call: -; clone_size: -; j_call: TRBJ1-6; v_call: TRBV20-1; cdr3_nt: TGCAGTGCACGGGCGGGGGAAGACTATAATTCACCCCTCCACTTT; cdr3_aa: CSARAGEDYNSPLHF
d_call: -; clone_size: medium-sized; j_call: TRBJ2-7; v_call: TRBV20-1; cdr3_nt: TGCAGTGCTAGTCTGGACGGTTCTTACGAGCAGTACTTC; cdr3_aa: CSASLDGSYEQYF
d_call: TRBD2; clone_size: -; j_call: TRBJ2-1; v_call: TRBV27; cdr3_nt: TGTGCCAGCACCCGCCATGGTAGCGGGAGCTCCTACAATGAGCAGTTCTTC; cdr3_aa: CASTRHGSGSSYNEQFF